Presented here are 25 T cell receptor beta chains from one specimen sequenced in a study of Ad26.COV2.S vaccination and SARS-CoV-2 variants. Assay used: immunoSEQ multiplex PCR; TCRdb lists only in-frame clones, some missing. The sample yields about 280,000 clones, roughly 86% seen once. Treatment described: around 19 received Ad26.COV2.S at low or high dose, single or two shots; about 5 received placebo; per-sample allocation not given. Following the first vaccine or placebo injection, samples were taken on day 63. The sample here was peripheral blood, taken in a trial of Ad26.COV2.S vaccine versus placebo. All receptors come from a person between 18 and 60 years old who received the Ad26.COV2.S COVID-19 vaccine or a placebo.

This clone was found once. The chain joins TRBV9 to TRBJ2-7; TRBD1 aligns across 10 bases. CDR1 SGDLS and CDR2 YYNGEE come from the germline V gene. V trimming: 3 bases; J trimming: 7 bases; junction bases outside the gene matches: 7. CDR3 size: 14 residues. CDR3 residues: CASSARQGAREQYF. The CDR3 DNA sequence: TGTGCCAGCAGCGCCCGACAGGGGGCGAGGGAGCAGTACTTC.

The chain links TRBV30 to TRBJ2-7, with D possibly TRBD2 on 5 matching bases. Germline assignment: CDR1 GTSNPN and CDR2 SVGIG (reference sequence). V lost 4 bases to trimming and J lost 6 bases, with 16 bases between them. CDR3 size: 13 residues. The CDR3 is CAWTLGSGSEQYF. CDR3 DNA: TGTGCCTGGACCCTTGGCTCGGGGTCCGAGCAGTACTTC.

This chain uses TRBV27 with TRBJ2-2; possible D gene TRBD1, 5 bases. The CDR3 has 15 residues. Trimming shortened V by 6 bases and J by 3 bases, and 14 bases separated the two germline ends. Germline V lookup: CDR1 MNHEY, CDR2 SMNVEV (reference sequence). CDR3 DNA sequence: TGTGCCAGCAGGCTGGGGCGTTTGGACACCGGGGAGCTGTTTTTT. Amino acids: CASRLGRLDTGELFF.

The chain carries TRBV5-6 and TRBJ1-3; D might be TRBD1 (6 bases). Germline CDR1 and CDR2: SGHDT and YYEEEE. V dropped 4 bases and J dropped 3 bases, with 26 bases sitting between them. This CDR3 has 19 residues. The CDR3 region is CASSKLGTGAFGSGNTIYF. The CDR3 DNA sequence: TGTGCCAGCAGCAAGTTGGGGACGGGGGCCTTCGGAAGTGGAAACACCATATATTTT.

The chain is built from TRBV6-1 and TRBJ2-7, with TRBD1 identical over 10 bases. The CDR3 runs to 15 residues. With 1 base clipped from V and 2 bases from J, the junction kept 2 bases outside the gene matches. Germline values: CDR1 MNHNS, CDR2 SASEGT. The CDR3 bases are TGTGCCAGCAGTGAAGGACAGGGGGCTACCTACGAGCAGTACTTC. Translated, it gives CASSEGQGATYEQYF.

The chain has TRBV6-5 and TRBJ1-5; D is uncertain. Germline CDR1 MNHEY, CDR2 SVGAGI. CDR3 size: 14 residues. The germline V and J ends were trimmed by 4 bases and 1 base, with 8 bases remaining between them. CDR3 sequence reads: CASSSYDSNQPQHF. The CDR3 nucleotides are TGTGCCAGCAGTTCCTACGACAGCAATCAGCCCCAGCATTTT.

The V call is TRBV7-3, the J call TRBJ2-2; TRBD2 is a possible D gene (5 bases). Per germline, CDR1 SGHTA and CDR2 FQGTGA. The CDR3 is 16 residues long. Trimming removed 4 bases from V and 5 bases from J, with 17 bases in between. The CDR3 bases are TGTGCCAGCAGCTCAGCCCCCTCGGGGAAGACCGGGGAGCTGTTTTTT. As protein: CASSSAPSGKTGELFF.

The chain combines TRBV27 with TRBJ1-5; D remains unclear. This CDR3 has 14 residues. Germline V CDR1 and CDR2: MNHEY, SMNVEV (reference sequence). Trimming cost V 6 bases and J 4 bases, with 13 bases left between them. CDR3 nucleotides: TGTGCCAGCAGCCCCCACGAACTGAATCAGCCCCAGCATTTT. The encoded protein is CASSPHELNQPQHF.

The chain recombines TRBV2 with TRBJ1-1; D remains ambiguous. The CDR3 runs to 13 residues. V was trimmed by 8 bases and J by 1 base, leaving 11 bases between them. Germline loops: CDR1 SNHLY, CDR2 FYNNEI. As DNA, the CDR3 is TGTGCCAGCCTCCCACGGCAGAACACTGAAGCTTTCTTT. This sequence encodes CASLPRQNTEAFF.

The chain uses TRBV30 and TRBJ2-3; D uncertain. Germline CDR1 reads GTSNPN; CDR2 reads SVGIG (reference sequence). The V gene lost 0 bases and the J gene lost 4 bases, with 5 bases spanning the gap. The CDR3 contains 12 residues. The CDR3 DNA follows: TGTGCCTGGAGTGTATCTGCAGATACGCAGTATTTT. Translation: CAWSVSADTQYF.

The genes are TRBV4-1 and TRBJ1-2, with D unresolved. The CDR3 runs to 14 residues. The germline CDR1 and CDR2 sequences are MGHRA and YSYEKL. Trimming pared 4 bases from V and 8 bases from J, leaving 17 bases between. In nucleotides, the CDR3 is TGCGCCAGCAGCCCACGGGAGGCTCGTGGAGGCTACACCTTC. This translates into CASSPREARGGYTF.

This rearrangement joins TRBV11-3 to TRBJ1-1; D gene unclear. Germline V gives CDR1 SGHNT, CDR2 YENEEA. The CDR3 spans 13 residues. V was cut by 4 bases and J by 0 bases, with 6 bases left in between. CDR3 sequence reads: CASSSGLNTEAFF. The DNA for the CDR3 is TGTGCCAGCAGCTCCGGACTGAACACTGAAGCTTTCTTT.

The chain joins TRBV11-3 to TRBJ2-2; 12 bases line up with TRBD2. V trimming: 3 bases; J trimming: 5 bases; junction bases outside the gene matches: 16. The CDR3 runs 20 residues. Per the germline V gene, CDR1 is SGHNT and CDR2 is YENEEA. DNA of the CDR3: TGTGCCAGCAGCTTGCTCGGACTAGCGGGATCCTACGGGGGTACCGGGGAGCTGTTTTTT. Amino acid sequence: CASSLLGLAGSYGGTGELFF.

The CDR3: CASSQSPRGDEKLFF. CDR3 sequence (DNA): TGCGCCAGCAGTCAATCTCCCAGGGGTGACGAAAAACTGTTTTTT. The rearrangement uses TRBV23-1 and TRBJ1-4; tentatively, D is TRBD1 (6 bases). TRBV23-1 is recorded as an ORF, its role being uncertain. V lost 0 bases to trimming and J lost 8 bases, with 13 bases between them. The CDR3 is 15 residues long.

With regard to this clone: The same CDR3 is also encoded by other DNA sequences in this sample. The chain links TRBV4-3 to TRBJ1-2; D gene unclear. The V end lost 0 bases, the J end lost 0 bases, and 5 bases lay between the germline ends. Germline CDR1 reads LGHNA; CDR2 reads YSLEER. The CDR3 covers 14 residues. CDR3 coding DNA: TGCGCCAGCAGCCAAGACAGAACTAACTATGGCTACACCTTC. Its protein product is CASSQDRTNYGYTF.

The chain combines TRBV2 with TRBJ1-2; 7 bases agree with TRBD1. The CDR3 is made up of 13 amino acids. Germline V gene lookup returns CDR1 SNHLY and CDR2 FYNNEI. Germline trimming cut 6 bases from V and 7 bases from J; bases unmatched to any gene: 8. The CDR3 reads CASRGDRVGGYTF. The DNA for the CDR3 is TGTGCCAGCAGGGGTGACAGGGTCGGTGGCTACACCTTC.

V and J are TRBV15 and TRBJ2-5; a weak D match, TRBD2 (5 bases). The V and J ends lost 5 bases and 1 base respectively, with 11 bases between them. CDR3 length: 14 amino acids. Per germline, CDR1 LNHNV and CDR2 YYDKDF (reference sequence). Here the CDR3 DNA reads TGTGCCACCAGCGTCTCCGGGGTCCAAGAGACCCAGTACTTC. Protein: CATSVSGVQETQYF.

The rearrangement uses TRBV9 and TRBJ2-2; D possibly corresponds to TRBD1 (6 bases). Per germline, CDR1 SGDLS and CDR2 YYNGEE. CDR3 length equals 15 residues. Trimming removed 4 bases from V and 1 base from J, with 11 bases in between. CDR3 loop: CASSPGELNTGELFF. The CDR3 coding sequence is TGTGCCAGCAGCCCAGGGGAGTTGAACACCGGGGAGCTGTTTTTT.

The chain uses TRBV30 and TRBJ1-4, with D perhaps matching TRBD1 (5 bases). Germline V gives CDR1 GTSNPN, CDR2 SVGIG (reference sequence). This CDR3 contains 14 residues. Trimming shortened V by 5 bases and J by 8 bases, and 18 bases separated the two germline ends. The chain's CDR3 is CAWSPPPGTEKLFF. CDR3 coding DNA: TGTGCCTGGTCCCCTCCCCCAGGGACCGAAAAACTGTTTTTT.

V usage is TRBV6-1 and J usage is TRBJ1-2; D gene uncertain. Trimming pared 1 base from V and 6 bases from J, leaving 21 bases between. This CDR3 is 17 amino acids long. Germline CDR1 reads MNHNS; CDR2 reads SASEGT. In DNA, the CDR3 is TGTGCCAGCAGTGAAGGCTTACACTCCGACCTTAGGGATGGCTACACCTTC. Its translation: CASSEGLHSDLRDGYTF.

This chain uses TRBV4-2 with TRBJ2-1; D is perhaps TRBD2 (6 bases). Germline values: CDR1 LGHNA, CDR2 YNFKEQ. V was clipped by 4 bases and J by 7 bases, with 23 bases between them. The CDR3 length is 17 residues. The chain's CDR3 is CASSPTTRDFTLNEQFF. The CDR3 nucleotides read TGTGCCAGCAGCCCAACCACTAGGGACTTCACCTTGAATGAGCAGTTCTTC.

This chain connects TRBV3-1 (or the pseudogene TRBV3-2) to TRBJ2-7; TRBD1 matches 10 bases. J lost 2 bases, V lost 4 bases, and 2 bases had no gene match. This CDR3 is built from 14 residues. In germline, CDR1 is LGHDT, CDR2 YNNKEL (reference sequence). CDR3 coding DNA: TGTGCCAGCAGCCCCGGGACAGGGGCCTACGAGCAGTACTTC. It codes for CASSPGTGAYEQYF.

The CDR3 loop is CSGRNRFSGELFF. The CDR3 region has the DNA TGCAGCGGTAGAAACAGGTTCTCTGGGGAGCTGTTTTTT. The chain has TRBV29-1 and TRBJ2-2, with D maybe TRBD1 (5 bases). This CDR3 comprises 13 residues. Trimming removed 7 bases from V and 8 bases from J, with 17 bases in between. Germline CDR1 and CDR2: SQVTM and ANQGSEA.

This sequence joins TRBV2 and TRBJ1-6, with D perhaps TRBD1 (5 bases). The V gene lost 7 bases and the J gene lost 6 bases, with 10 bases spanning the gap. CDR1 is SNHLY and CDR2 is FYNNEI in the germline V gene. The CDR3 extends over 13 amino acids. The CDR3 bases are TGTGCCAGCAAGGGAGGGACTAATTCACCCCTCCACTTT. Translated, it gives CASKGGTNSPLHF. The variable domain in full, with the rest retrieved from reference TRBV2 and TRBJ1-6, is EPEVTQTPSHQVTQMGQEVILRCVPISNHLYFYWYRQILGQKVEFLVSFYNNEISEKSEIFDDQFSVERPDGSNFTLKIRSTKLEDSAMYFCASKGGTNSPLHFGNGTRLTVT.

The table lists this clone with a few counts. Different DNA sequences within this sample yield the same CDR3. The chain uses TRBV27 and TRBJ1-1; no clear D. V was cut by 3 bases and J by 1 base, with 6 bases left in between. In germline, CDR1 is MNHEY, CDR2 SMNVEV (reference sequence). CDR3 length: 13 residues. The CDR3 reads CASSLGRNTEAFF. DNA of the CDR3: TGTGCCAGCAGTTTGGGGAGGAACACTGAAGCTTTCTTT.